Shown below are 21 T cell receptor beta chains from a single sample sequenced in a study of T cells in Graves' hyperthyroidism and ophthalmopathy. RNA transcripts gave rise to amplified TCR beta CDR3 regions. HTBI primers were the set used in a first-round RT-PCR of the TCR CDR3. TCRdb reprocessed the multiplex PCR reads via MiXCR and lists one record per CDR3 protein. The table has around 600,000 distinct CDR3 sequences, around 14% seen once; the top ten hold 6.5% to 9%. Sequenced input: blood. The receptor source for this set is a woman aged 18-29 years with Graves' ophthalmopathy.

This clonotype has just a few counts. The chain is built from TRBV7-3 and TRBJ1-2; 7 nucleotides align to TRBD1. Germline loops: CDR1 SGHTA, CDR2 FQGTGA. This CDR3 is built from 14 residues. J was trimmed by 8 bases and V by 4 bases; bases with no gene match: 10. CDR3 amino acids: CASSSGQAVGGYTF. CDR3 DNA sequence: TGTGCCAGCAGCTCCGGACAGGCGGTGGGAGGCTACACCTTC.

CDR3 protein: CASSLGKGSGGLMNTEAFF. In nucleotides, the CDR3 is TGTGCCAGCAGTTTAGGAAAGGGGTCTGGGGGCCTCATGAACACTGAAGCTTTCTTT. The V gene is TRBV27, the J gene TRBJ1-1, with D perhaps matching TRBD1 (6 bases). The CDR3 totals 19 residues. The V end lost 2 bases, the J end lost 0 bases, and 22 bases lay between the germline ends. The germline V gene encodes CDR1 MNHEY and CDR2 SMNVEV (reference sequence).

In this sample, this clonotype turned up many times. The CDR3 is CASSRRGLAEISTDTQYF. The CDR3 bases are TGTGCCAGCAGCCGAAGGGGACTAGCGGAGATTAGCACAGATACGCAGTATTTT. This sequence joins TRBV27 and TRBJ2-3; 11 bases are a match to TRBD2. Germline V gene lookup returns CDR1 MNHEY and CDR2 SMNVEV (reference sequence). Trimming cost V 6 bases and J 0 bases; bases outside gene matches: 11. The CDR3 is 18 amino acids.

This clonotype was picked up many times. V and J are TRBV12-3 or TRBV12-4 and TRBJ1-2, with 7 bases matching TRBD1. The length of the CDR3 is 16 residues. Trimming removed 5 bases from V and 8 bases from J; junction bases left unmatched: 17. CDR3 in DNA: TGTGCCAGCAGTCCTAGACAGGGAGCGGCCAACGTGGGCTACACCTTC. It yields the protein CASSPRQGAANVGYTF.

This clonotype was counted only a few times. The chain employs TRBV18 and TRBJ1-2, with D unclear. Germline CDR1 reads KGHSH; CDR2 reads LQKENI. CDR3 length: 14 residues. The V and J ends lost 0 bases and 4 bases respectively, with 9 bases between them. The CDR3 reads CASSPPTESYGYTF. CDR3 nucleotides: TGTGCCAGCTCACCACCCACGGAGAGCTATGGCTACACCTTC.

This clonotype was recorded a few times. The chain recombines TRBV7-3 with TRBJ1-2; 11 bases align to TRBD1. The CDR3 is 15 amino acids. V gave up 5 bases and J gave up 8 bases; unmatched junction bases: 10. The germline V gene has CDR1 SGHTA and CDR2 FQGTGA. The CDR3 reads CASSTRGTGGEGYTF. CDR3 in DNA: TGTGCCAGCAGCACCCGTGGGACAGGGGGTGAAGGCTACACCTTC.

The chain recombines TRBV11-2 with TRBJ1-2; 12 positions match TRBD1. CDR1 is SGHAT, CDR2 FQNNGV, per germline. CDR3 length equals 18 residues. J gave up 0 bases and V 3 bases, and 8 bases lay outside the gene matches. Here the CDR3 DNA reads TGTGCCAGCAGCTTGGGACAGGGGGCGAACTCCGCTAACTATGGCTACACCTTC. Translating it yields CASSLGQGANSANYGYTF.

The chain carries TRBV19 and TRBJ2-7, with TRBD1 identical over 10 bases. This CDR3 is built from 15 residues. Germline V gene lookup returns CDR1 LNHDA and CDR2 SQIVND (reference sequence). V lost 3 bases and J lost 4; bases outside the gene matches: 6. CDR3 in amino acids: CASSMDRDRGYEQYF. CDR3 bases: TGTGCCAGTAGTATGGACCGGGACAGGGGTTACGAGCAGTACTTC. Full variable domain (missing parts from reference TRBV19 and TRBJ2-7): DGGITQSPKYLFRKEGQNVTLSCEQNLNHDAMYWYRQDPGQGLRLIYYSQIVNDFQKGDIAEGYSVSREKKESFPLTVTSAQKNPTAFYLCASSMDRDRGYEQYFGPGTRLTVT.

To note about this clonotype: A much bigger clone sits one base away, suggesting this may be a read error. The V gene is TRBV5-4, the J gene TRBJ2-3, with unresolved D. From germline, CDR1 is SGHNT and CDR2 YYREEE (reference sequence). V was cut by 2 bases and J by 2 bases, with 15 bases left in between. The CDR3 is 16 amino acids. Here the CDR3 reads CASSFRAHTDTDTQYF. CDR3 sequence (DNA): TGTGCCAGCAGCTTTCGCGCGCACACCGACACAGATACGCAGTATTTT.

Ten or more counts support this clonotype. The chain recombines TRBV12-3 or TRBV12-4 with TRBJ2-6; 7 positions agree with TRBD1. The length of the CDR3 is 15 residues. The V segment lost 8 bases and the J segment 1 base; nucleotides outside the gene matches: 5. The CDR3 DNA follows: TGTGCCAGCGGGGAACAGGGGTCTGGGGCCAACGTCCTGACTTTC. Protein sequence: CASGEQGSGANVLTF.

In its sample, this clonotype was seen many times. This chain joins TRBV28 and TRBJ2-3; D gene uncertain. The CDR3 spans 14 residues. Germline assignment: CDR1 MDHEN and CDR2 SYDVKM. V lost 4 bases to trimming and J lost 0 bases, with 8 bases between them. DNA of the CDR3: TGTGCCAGCAGTTCTAGGGCTAGCACAGATACGCAGTATTTT. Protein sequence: CASSSRASTDTQYF.

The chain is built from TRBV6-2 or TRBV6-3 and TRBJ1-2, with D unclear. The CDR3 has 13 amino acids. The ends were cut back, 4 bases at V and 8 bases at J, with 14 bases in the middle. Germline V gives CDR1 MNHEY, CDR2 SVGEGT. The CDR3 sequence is CASSFTGGVGYTF. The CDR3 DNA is TGTGCCAGCAGTTTTACCGGAGGCGTGGGCTACACCTTC.

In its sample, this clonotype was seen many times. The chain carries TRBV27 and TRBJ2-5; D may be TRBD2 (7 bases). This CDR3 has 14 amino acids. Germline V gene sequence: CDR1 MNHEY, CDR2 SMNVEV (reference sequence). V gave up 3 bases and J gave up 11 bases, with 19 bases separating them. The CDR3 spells CASSFGGPKAYQYF. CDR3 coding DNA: TGTGCCAGCAGTTTCGGGGGGCCGAAGGCGTATCAGTACTTC.

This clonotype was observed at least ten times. The CDR3 DNA sequence: TGTGCCAGCAGCCCTCACTCTCGGGGGAGCTCCTACGAGCAGTACTTC. It specifies CASSPHSRGSSYEQYF. This sequence joins TRBV11-2 and TRBJ2-7, with D tentatively TRBD2 (6 bases). This CDR3 spans 16 amino acids. With 5 bases removed from V and 0 bases from J, the gap between germline ends came to 17 bases. Germline V CDR1 and CDR2: SGHAT, FQNNGV. The full variable domain, rest sourced from reference TRBV11-2 and TRBJ2-7, is EAGVAQSPRYKIIEKRQSVAFWCNPISGHATLYWYQQILGQGPKLLIQFQNNGVVDDSQLPKDRFSAERLKGVDSTLKIQPAKLEDSAVYLCASSPHSRGSSYEQYFGPGTRLTVT.

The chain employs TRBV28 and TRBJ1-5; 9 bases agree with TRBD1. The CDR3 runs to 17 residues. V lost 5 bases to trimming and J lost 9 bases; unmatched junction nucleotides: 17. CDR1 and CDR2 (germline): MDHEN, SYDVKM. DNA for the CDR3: TGTGCCAGCAGTCCCTACTTCGGACAGGGGAATCGGGGGCCCCAGCATTTT. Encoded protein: CASSPYFGQGNRGPQHF. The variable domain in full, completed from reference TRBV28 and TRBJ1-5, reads DVKVTQSSRYLVKRTGEKVFLECVQDMDHENMFWYRQDPGLGLRLIYFSYDVKMKEKGDIPEGYSVSREKKERFSLILESASTNQTSMYLCASSPYFGQGNRGPQHFGDGTRLSIL.

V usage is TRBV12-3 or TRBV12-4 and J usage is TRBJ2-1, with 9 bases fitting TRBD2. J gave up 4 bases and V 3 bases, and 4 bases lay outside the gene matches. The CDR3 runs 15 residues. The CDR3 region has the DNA TGTGCCAGCAGTTTTTCTAGCGGGAAGTACAATGAGCAGTTCTTC. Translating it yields CASSFSSGKYNEQFF.

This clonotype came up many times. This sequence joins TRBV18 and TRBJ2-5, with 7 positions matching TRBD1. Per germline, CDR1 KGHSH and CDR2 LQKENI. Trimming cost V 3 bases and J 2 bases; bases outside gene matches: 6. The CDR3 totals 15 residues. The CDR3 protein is CASSPVLTGQETQYF. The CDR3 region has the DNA TGTGCCAGCTCACCCGTCTTGACAGGGCAAGAGACCCAGTACTTC.

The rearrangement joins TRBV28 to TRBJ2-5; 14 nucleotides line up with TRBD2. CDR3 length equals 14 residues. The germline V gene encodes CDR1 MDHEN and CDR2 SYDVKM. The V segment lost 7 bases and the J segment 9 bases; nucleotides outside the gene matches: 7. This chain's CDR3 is CASTGTSGSWAQYF. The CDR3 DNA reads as TGTGCCAGCACCGGGACTAGCGGGAGTTGGGCCCAGTACTTC.

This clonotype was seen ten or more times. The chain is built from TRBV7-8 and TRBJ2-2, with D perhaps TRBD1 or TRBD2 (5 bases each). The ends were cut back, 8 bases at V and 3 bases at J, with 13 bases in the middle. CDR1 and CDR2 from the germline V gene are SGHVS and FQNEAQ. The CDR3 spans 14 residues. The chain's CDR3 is CASPMGDHTGELFF. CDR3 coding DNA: TGTGCCAGCCCGATGGGGGATCACACCGGGGAGCTGTTTTTT.

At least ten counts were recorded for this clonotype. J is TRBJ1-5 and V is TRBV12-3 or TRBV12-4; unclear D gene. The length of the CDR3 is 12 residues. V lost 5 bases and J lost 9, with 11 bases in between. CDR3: CASSPHSRPQHF. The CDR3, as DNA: TGTGCCAGCAGTCCCCACAGTAGGCCCCAGCATTTT.

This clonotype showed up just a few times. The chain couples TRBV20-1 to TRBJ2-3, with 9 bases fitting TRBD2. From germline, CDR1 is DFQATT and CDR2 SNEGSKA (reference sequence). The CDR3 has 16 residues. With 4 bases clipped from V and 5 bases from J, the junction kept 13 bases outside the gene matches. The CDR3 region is CSANGAGGRARDTQYF. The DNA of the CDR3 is TGCAGTGCTAACGGAGCGGGCGGGAGGGCCCGAGATACGCAGTATTTT.